The clone carrying this T cell receptor beta chain was seen repeatedly, ten times or more. The data stem from a study of T cells after yellow fever vaccination. Germline loops: CDR1 SSHAT, CDR2 FNYEAQ (reference sequence). V lost 5 bases and J lost 10, with 20 bases in between. The CDR3 covers 14 residues. TCRdb fed the 5' RACE reads into MiXCR, producing one record per CDR3 protein. Of 340,000 or so distinct CDR3 sequences listed, 12% are singletons. This chain links TRBV7-7 with TRBJ2-5; D is undetermined. The sequence came from a man aged 18 to 35 who received the YFV17D yellow fever vaccine. Sequences were derived from CD4+ T cells sorted from PBMCs, sampled 15 days after the yellow fever booster vaccination. CDR3 residues: CASSLDGLLGNQYF. Written as DNA, the CDR3 is TGTGCCAGCAGCCTAGACGGGTTATTGGGAAACCAGTACTTC.